This TCR beta chain was found in a study of T cell repertoires in cytomegalovirus infection (dated by TCRdb to between 2018 and 2021). As for the study more broadly: The peptide stimulations were aimed at well-studied HLA-B-restricted epitopes as well as recently identified HLA-C-restricted CMV epitopes, whose presentation resists viral immunomodulation. The HLA type of each donor mattered for the analysis, because public TCR beta signatures pointed to carriage of CMV infection along with the matching HLA type. What the work shows at the level of the full study, not this receptor alone: In the ex vivo response, HLA-C-restricted CMV-specific TCR beta clonotypes were dominant, and in two of eight donors the single most frequent clonotype came from this HLA-C-restricted group. In both this cohort and an independent cohort of 350 or so donors, the cumulative frequency of public TCR beta family members distinguished carriers of CMV infection plus the relevant HLA type.

Sequencing used an Illumina HiSeq 1500. In-frame beta chains were kept once TCRdb had trimmed the public reads at Q25 with fastp and called clones with MiXCR. One record per CDR3 amino acid sequence lists the most common genes and DNA. In this sample the table shows hundreds of thousands of distinct CDR3 sequences, around 32% of which occur a single time. The ten largest clones take up about an eighth of the sample. This clonotype was observed a handful of times. Its antigen is still unknown. No base quality values were provided; no much bigger clone lies one nucleotide off. The sample's treatment or condition label, decoded: in vitro stimulation with specific CMV peptide epitopes to enrich CMV-specific T cells. Cut back by 3 bases and 4 bases, the V and J ends lie 9 bases apart. CDR3 length: 12 amino acids, cysteine to phenylalanine. Only the CDR3 region is kept as DNA, spanning 36 bases read in frame from base 1. Sequences SQVTM (CDR1) and ANQGSEA (CDR2) are obtained from the germline V gene.

The sequencing here drew on cultured CD8+ T cells from PBMCs, taken from culture after CMV antigen stimulation. This TCR came from a human donor in good health (CMV status not recorded). Some clones in this sample may be carry-over from other donors' samples. The chain is encoded by TRBV29-1 joined to TRBJ1-1, with a weak D call of TRBD1 (5 bases match). The CDR3: CSVDMGGTEAFF. The DNA sequence follows: TGCAGCGTTGATATGGGGGGCACTGAAGCTTTCTTT.